This T cell receptor beta chain was retrieved from a study of cytomegalovirus exposure and HLA in healthy donors. General study points: CMV serostatus was the sole immune exposure data available.

It was with 60 Vbeta and 13 Jbeta primers that the PCR ran. Sequencing used immunoSEQ multiplex PCR; TCRdb keeps in-frame clones, though not all of them. Of about 140,000 clones in the sample, 70% to 90% were seen once. Unmatched junction bases numbered 12, after V lost 4 bases and J lost 4 bases. The CDR3 length is 16 residues. Germline V gene sequence: CDR1 SGHRS, CDR2 YFSETQ. This clone was counted a single time. The target antigen is unknown. The chain recombines TRBV5-1 with TRBJ2-3, with 7 bases matching TRBD2. The sequenced sample was PBMCs. This clonotype originated in a woman in her forties in good health and CMV-seronegative. CDR3 sequence: CASSRDFAGEADTQYF. CDR3 in DNA: TGCGCCAGCAGCCGGGACTTCGCGGGGGAGGCAGATACGCAGTATTTT.